A selection of T cell receptor beta chains follows, all from one sample in a study of identical twins. MiXCR was run by TCRdb on the 5' RACE reads, yielding one entry per CDR3 protein. The sample lists hundreds of thousands of distinct CDR3 sequences; around a sixth were seen once. This same sample was also taken into another study, of T cells expressing NK-cell markers.

The sequenced sample was PBMCs. The receptors come from a woman under 30 in good health. The CDR3 runs from the conserved cysteine through the conserved F or W. The D gene is left open where the match is weak. The listing skips clone size in some rows; elsewhere it reads once, few, many or a size class.

V gene	J gene	D gene	clone size	CDR3 protein	CDR3 DNA
TRBV3-1	TRBJ2-5	NA	NA	CASRPPETLGRSGGKTQYF	TGTGCCAGCAGACCACCGGAAACCCTCGGGCGATCTGGGGGAAAGACCCAGTACTTC
TRBV19	TRBJ1-2	NA	few	CASKLTEENYGYTF	TGTGCCAGTAAATTGACAGAGGAGAACTATGGCTACACCTTC
TRBV3-1	TRBJ2-5	TRBD1	few	CASSPNRGAGETQYF	TGTGCCAGCAGCCCAAACAGGGGGGCGGGGGAGACCCAGTACTTC
TRBV5-1	TRBJ2-4	NA	NA	CASSLAGSAKNIQYF	TGCGCCAGCAGCTTGGCCGGGTCAGCCAAAAACATTCAGTACTTC
TRBV5-1	TRBJ1-1	NA	NA	CASGRIPNTEAFF	TGCGCCAGCGGCAGGATTCCCAACACTGAAGCTTTCTTT
TRBV29-1	TRBJ2-7	NA	few	CSVEGPGTDSSYEQYF	TGCAGCGTTGAAGGTCCCGGGACGGACTCTTCCTACGAGCAGTACTTC
TRBV5-4	TRBJ2-1	TRBD2	NA	CASSLLGLADEQFF	TGTGCCAGCAGCTTGCTAGGACTAGCGGATGAGCAGTTCTTC
TRBV15	TRBJ2-3	NA	NA	CATRYSKSTDTQYF	TGTGCCACCCGCTACTCGAAAAGCACAGATACGCAGTATTTT
TRBV5-1	TRBJ2-5	NA	NA	CASSSEGLEETQYF	TGCGCCAGCAGCTCCGAGGGGCTAGAAGAGACCCAGTACTTC
TRBV6-5	TRBJ2-1	NA	NA	CASSSPITADEQFF	TGTGCCAGCAGTTCGCCGATTACGGCGGATGAGCAGTTCTTC
TRBV10-3	TRBJ1-1	NA	few	CAISESNLDTEAFF	TGTGCCATCAGTGAGTCGAATCTAGACACTGAAGCTTTCTTT
TRBV6-5	TRBJ1-5	TRBD1	few	CASSSRGVQPQHF	TGTGCCAGCAGTTCCAGGGGGGTTCAGCCCCAGCATTTT
TRBV10-3	TRBJ1-1	NA	few	CAISEMQVPEAFF	TGTGCCATCAGTGAGATGCAGGTCCCTGAAGCTTTCTTT
TRBV29-1	TRBJ2-3	NA	NA	CSVAPHQAGGTDTQYF	TGCAGCGTTGCCCCACACCAGGCAGGAGGCACAGATACGCAGTATTTT
TRBV5-1	TRBJ2-7	TRBD1	NA	CASSPDHDRAPHEQYF	TGCGCCAGCAGCCCGGACCACGACAGGGCCCCCCACGAGCAGTACTTC
TRBV12-3/TRBV12-4	TRBJ2-1	NA	many	CASSFFDEQFF	TGTGCCAGCAGTTTTTTCGATGAGCAGTTCTTC
TRBV18	TRBJ1-1	NA	few	CASSPQEGNTEAFF	TGTGCCAGCTCACCACAGGAGGGGAACACTGAAGCTTTCTTT
TRBV29-1	TRBJ2-7	TRBD1	few	CSVEDRKGATYEQYF	TGCAGCGTTGAAGATCGGAAGGGGGCCACCTACGAGCAGTACTTC
TRBV4-2	TRBJ1-1	NA	few	CASRLRGDNTEAFF	TGTGCCAGCCGCTTGAGGGGGGACAACACTGAAGCTTTCTTT
TRBV7-9	TRBJ1-2	NA	few	CASSFIAVPYGYTF	TGTGCCAGCAGCTTCATCGCGGTCCCCTATGGCTACACCTTC
TRBV7-2	TRBJ2-7	NA	few	CASIRGPIVHEQYF	TGTGCCAGCATAAGAGGACCCATCGTCCACGAGCAGTACTTC
TRBV7-9	TRBJ2-4	NA	few	CASSPFGKNIQYF	TGTGCCAGCAGCCCTTTTGGCAAAAACATTCAGTACTTC
TRBV7-6	TRBJ2-5	NA	few	CASSFRWDQETQYF	TGTGCCAGCAGCTTTCGATGGGACCAAGAGACCCAGTACTTC
TRBV5-1	TRBJ2-5	NA	many	CASSLRNQETQYF	TGTGCCAGCAGTTTGCGAAACCAAGAGACCCAGTACTTC
TRBV12-3/TRBV12-4	TRBJ2-2	NA	NA	CASSFFGGTNTGELFF	TGTGCCAGCAGTTTCTTTGGGGGGACGAACACCGGGGAGCTGTTTTTT
TRBV12-3/TRBV12-4	TRBJ2-3	NA	many	CASSFGPDTQYF	TGTGCCAGCAGCTTTGGGCCAGATACGCAGTATTTT
TRBV6-1	TRBJ2-1	NA	NA	CASTIGRQQSSYNEQFF	TGTGCCAGCACCATAGGGAGGCAACAAAGCTCCTACAATGAGCAGTTCTTC
TRBV12-3/TRBV12-4	TRBJ1-3	NA	few	CASIQRNTIYF	TGTGCCAGCATACAGAGAAACACCATATATTTT
TRBV12-3/TRBV12-4	TRBJ2-2	TRBD1	few	CASSLTGASAGELFF	TGTGCCAGCAGTTTGACAGGGGCATCGGCCGGGGAGCTGTTTTTT
TRBV7-3	TRBJ2-7	NA	NA	CASSLKGGYEQYF	TGTGCCAGCAGCTTAAAGGGGGGGTACGAGCAGTACTTC
TRBV20-1	TRBJ2-7	NA	few	CSAGYLLSLSYEQYF	TGCAGTGCTGGGTACTTGCTTTCCCTCTCCTACGAGCAGTACTTC
TRBV12-3/TRBV12-4	TRBJ2-1	TRBD2	few	CASRSLAGAFKQFF	TGTGCCAGCAGGTCGCTAGCGGGAGCTTTTAAGCAGTTCTTC
TRBV5-1	TRBJ1-1	TRBD1	few	CASSRWTGENTEAFF	TGCGCCAGCAGCCGGTGGACAGGGGAGAACACTGAAGCTTTCTTT
TRBV6-2/TRBV6-3	TRBJ2-1	TRBD2	NA	CASSYLSSGINEQFF	TGTGCCAGCAGTTACTTGTCTAGCGGGATCAATGAGCAGTTCTTC
TRBV12-3/TRBV12-4	TRBJ2-7	TRBD1	few	CAGARDRVYEQYF	TGTGCCGGCGCCCGGGACAGGGTCTACGAGCAGTACTTC
TRBV20-1	TRBJ2-1	TRBD1	NA	CSAGQGVHEQFF	TGCAGTGCCGGACAGGGGGTCCATGAGCAGTTCTTC
TRBV6-2/TRBV6-3	TRBJ1-1	NA	few	CASRHRGMNTEAFF	TGTGCCAGCAGACACCGGGGTATGAACACTGAAGCTTTCTTT
TRBV12-3/TRBV12-4	TRBJ1-1	NA	NA	CASSSGLAAFF	TGTGCCAGCAGTTCGGGTCTAGCAGCTTTCTTT
TRBV14	TRBJ2-3	TRBD2	few	CASSQPGLVVTDTQYF	TGTGCCAGCAGCCAGCCAGGACTAGTTGTGACAGATACGCAGTATTTT
TRBV7-9	TRBJ2-1	NA	NA	CASSLEGRGEQFF	TGTGCCAGCAGCTTAGAAGGGCGCGGTGAGCAGTTCTTC
TRBV6-1	TRBJ1-2	NA	many	CASNRMSGGYTF	TGTGCCAGCAATAGAATGAGCGGTGGCTACACCTTC
TRBV5-1	TRBJ1-1	NA	NA	CASSSHGEAFF	TGCGCCAGCAGCTCCCACGGTGAAGCTTTCTTT
TRBV23-1	TRBJ2-1	TRBD2	few	CASSPLAGVYHEQFF	TGCGCCAGCAGCCCACTAGCGGGAGTATACCATGAGCAGTTCTTC
TRBV10-3	TRBJ2-7	TRBD2	few	CAISASGGRVLSEQYF	TGTGCCATCAGCGCTAGTGGCGGGAGGGTCCTTTCCGAGCAGTACTTC
TRBV20-1	TRBJ2-7	NA	few	CSASSGRFPYEQYF	TGCAGTGCTAGCTCCGGCCGATTCCCCTACGAGCAGTACTTC
TRBV6-1	TRBJ1-1	NA	NA	CASKQQHTEAFF	TGTGCCAGCAAGCAACAGCACACTGAAGCTTTCTTT
TRBV14	TRBJ2-3	NA	NA	CASSIPATDTQYF	TGTGCCAGCAGCATCCCCGCCACAGATACGCAGTATTTT
TRBV4-1	TRBJ2-7	TRBD1	NA	CASSQDPRQGAYEQYF	TGCGCCAGCAGCCAAGATCCCCGACAGGGGGCCTACGAGCAGTACTTC